This T cell receptor beta chain was found in a study of T cell responses to AZD1222 COVID-19 vaccine. Only one count was recorded for this clone. Only in-frame clones appear in the TCRdb table, and some are missing; sequencing was by immunoSEQ multiplex PCR. This sample has roughly 80,000 clones, with 90% found just once. This CDR3 region has 15 residues. Deletions cut 1 base from V and 2 bases from J, with 12 bases between. Germline loops: CDR1 SGHTA, CDR2 FQGNSA. The clonotype was recovered from an adult who received the AZD1222 COVID-19 vaccine. This sequence joins TRBV7-2 and TRBJ2-7; tentative D call: TRBD1 (5 bases). The sequencing used peripheral blood, collected 28 days after the second AZD1222 dose. In DNA form, the CDR3 reads TGTGCCAGCAGCTTAGGGGCAGGGAAAACCTACGAGCAGTACTTC. Amino acids: CASSLGAGKTYEQYF.